Sequencing of this T cell receptor (beta chain) was carried out in a study of CD8 T cells in Susac syndrome. With random hexamers, about 0.45 to 1 ug RNA was reverse transcribed. TCRdb used MiXCR to reprocess the immunoSEQ multiplex PCR reads, holding one entry per CDR3 protein. The table lists tens of thousands of distinct CDR3 sequences, roughly 90% of them singletons. The germline gives CDR1 LGHDT, CDR2 YNNKEL (reference sequence). Trimming took 3 bases from V and 2 from J, leaving 11 bases between them. The CDR3 covers 14 residues. The gene calls are TRBV3-1 and TRBJ2-7, with D uncertain. This TCR derives from a human donor with multiple sclerosis. Sequenced sample: CD8+ T cells from PBMCs. CDR3 sequence reads: CASSHGGVTYEQYF. CDR3 nucleotides: TGTGCCAGCAGCCATGGTGGGGTTACCTACGAGCAGTACTTC.